What follows are 5 T cell receptor beta chains derived from one specimen sequenced in a study of control samples from healthy donors and cancer patients. This table comes from immunoSEQ multiplex PCR, and its TCRdb copy is limited to in-frame clones, with some not included. The repertoire holds 100,000 to 150,000 clones, roughly 92% seen once, with 0.5% to 0.7% in the top ten. The sample was PBMCs. The receptors here all came from a man older than 75 with head and neck cancer.

The chain joins TRBV9 to TRBJ2-5; 10 bases are shared with TRBD2. CDR1 is SGDLS, CDR2 YYNGEE, per germline. The CDR3 consists of 16 residues. With V trimmed by 0 bases and J by 3 bases, 5 bases remained unmatched. CDR3 region: CASSVGSGRAEETQYF. Here the CDR3 DNA reads TGTGCCAGCAGCGTAGGGAGCGGGAGGGCCGAAGAGACCCAGTACTTC.

The sample holds a few counts of this clone. The rearrangement uses TRBV5-1 and TRBJ2-7; 13 nucleotides match TRBD2. Germline values: CDR1 SGHRS, CDR2 YFSETQ. Trimming cost V 7 bases and J 6 bases; bases outside gene matches: 4. The CDR3 length is 13 residues. The CDR3 DNA sequence: TGCGCCAGCTCCGGGACTAGCGGGGCCGAGCAGTACTTC. Translation: CASSGTSGAEQYF.

The chain combines TRBV6-5 with TRBJ2-2; TRBD1 might be the D (5 bases). CDR3 size: 14 residues. Germline values: CDR1 MNHEY, CDR2 SVGAGI. The V and J ends lost 0 bases and 4 bases respectively, with 6 bases between them. This chain's CDR3 is CASSYSGVTGELFF. Written as DNA, the CDR3 is TGTGCCAGCAGTTACTCAGGGGTCACCGGGGAGCTGTTTTTT.

This chain connects TRBV5-6 to TRBJ2-7, with D perhaps TRBD1 (6 bases). V was cut by 0 bases and J by 4 bases, with 14 bases left in between. CDR3 size: 15 residues. Germline V gene lookup returns CDR1 SGHDT and CDR2 YYEEEE. The CDR3 nucleotides read TGTGCCAGCAGCTTGGCGCCAGGGGATTCTTACGAGCAGTACTTC. As protein: CASSLAPGDSYEQYF.

V is TRBV20-1 and J is TRBJ1-5; D call uncertain. Trimming removed 3 bases at V and 4 bases at J, with 19 bases between. Germline CDR1 DFQATT, CDR2 SNEGSKA (reference sequence). The CDR3 extends over 16 amino acids. Here the CDR3 DNA reads TGCAGTGCTAGTCTATCTTGGTCGGGAGCAAATCAGCCCCAGCATTTT. Protein product: CSASLSWSGANQPQHF.